The 5 T cell receptor beta chains below come from one sample, sequenced in a study of T cells in Graves' hyperthyroidism and ophthalmopathy (dated by TCRdb to between 2018 and 2020). The method was multiplex PCR. Data came from an Illumina HiSeq 2000. The TCR beta CDR3 regions were amplified from RNA transcripts. The TCR CDR3 was subjected to a first round of RT-PCR using the HTBI primer set and the Qiagen OneStep RT-PCR kit. TCRdb ran its own pipeline on the public reads, namely fastp trimming at Q25 and MiXCR clone calling, and kept in-frame beta chains. Entries are consolidated by CDR3 protein sequence, retaining the most common genes and DNA. The table for this sample lists approximately 560,000 distinct CDR3 sequences; about 43% of them were counted only once. The ten largest clones take up just over 8% of the sample. Input material: peripheral blood or thyroid tissue (not recorded which). The receptors stem from a woman aged 18-35 years with Graves' hyperthyroidism. Donor details come from another sample of the same person, matched by shared clones.

The J gene is TRBJ2-5, the V gene TRBV10-3; 8 bases map to TRBD2. The CDR3 runs 14 residues. Germline-derived CDR1 and CDR2 are ENHRY and SYGVKD. After removal of 6 bases from V and 2 bases from J, the junction contained 5 bases not matched to a gene. The CDR3 DNA reads as TGTGCCATCAGGAGCGTAGCGGGACAAGAGACCCAGTACTTC. Translation: CAIRSVAGQETQYF.

The J gene is TRBJ2-2, the V gene TRBV10-2, with 7 bases lining up with TRBD2. V trimming: 8 bases; J trimming: 5 bases; junction bases outside the gene matches: 8. CDR3 size: 14 residues. In germline, CDR1 is WSHSY, CDR2 SAAADI. As DNA, the CDR3 is TGCGCCAGCCAGCGGGGCCCAGGGACCGGGGAGCTGTTTTTT. This encodes CASQRGPGTGELFF.

This clonotype appeared many times. The rearrangement joins TRBV10-3 to TRBJ2-7, with 9 bases that match TRBD1. This CDR3 region has 14 residues. The junction had 5 bases not matched to a gene; V was cut back by 5 bases and J by 3 bases. The germline CDR1 and CDR2 sequences are ENHRY and SYGVKD. The DNA of the CDR3 is TGTGCCATCAGTAACTGGACAGGGGACTACGAGCAGTACTTC. Encoded protein: CAISNWTGDYEQYF.

Many counts were recorded for this clonotype. This chain uses TRBV29-1 with TRBJ2-2, with D maybe TRBD1 (6 bases). Between the trimmed V and J ends, which lost 7 bases and 4 bases, there was a span of 16 bases. There are 14 residues in the CDR3. Germline CDR1 SQVTM, CDR2 ANQGSEA. This chain's CDR3 is CSAEGEVGTGELFF. DNA for the CDR3: TGCAGCGCCGAGGGGGAAGTCGGCACCGGGGAGCTGTTTTTT.

This clonotype was counted many times. CDR3 coding DNA: TGTGCCAGCACTGCCGAGTTCCAAGAGACCCAGTACTTC. Translated, it gives CASTAEFQETQYF. V gene TRBV2 combines with J gene TRBJ2-5, with no clear D. This CDR3 has 13 residues. Trimming cost V 7 bases and J 1 base, with 10 bases left between them. CDR1 is SNHLY, CDR2 FYNNEI, per germline.